This TCR beta chain stems from a study of T cell repertoires in cytomegalovirus infection. Study-level background: A matching HLA type, together with CMV infection, was signaled by public TCR beta signatures.

Germline lookup yields CDR1 MDHEN and CDR2 SYDVKM. Trimming stripped 8 bases from V and 6 bases from J, with 8 bases between. The CDR3 is 11 residues long. Of note for this clonotype: Its specificity is not known.

TCRdb processed the reads anew with MiXCR; each CDR3 protein has one entry. Of under 350,000 distinct CDR3 sequences in the sample, around 10% were seen once. Study-wide results and caveats: In two of eight donors, the top clonotype was HLA-C-restricted CMV-specific.

The chain recombines TRBV28 with TRBJ2-1, with D uncertain. Input material: PBMCs. The sequence was collected from a human donor in good health (CMV status not recorded). Some clones in this sample may be carry-over from other donors' samples. The CDR3 is CASVRVNEQFF. The CDR3, as DNA: TGTGCCAGCGTCAGAGTCAATGAGCAGTTCTTC.